This TCR beta chain was obtained from a study of Tregs in tolerant kidney transplant recipients. As for the study in general: Related graft donors supplied nonmyeloablative bone marrow transplants, and mixed chimerism was transient.

Study-level findings and limits: Biological reproducibility was not directly addressed in this study. In tolerant patients, donor-specific Tregs outgrew total Tregs, suggesting antigen-driven expansion. Few patients were studied, so findings need validation in larger groups.

The protocol was immunoSEQ multiplex PCR, while the TCRdb copy is restricted to in-frame clones and leaves out a portion. Among tens of thousands of clones listed, less than 98% were seen once. CDR1 is SGHDT and CDR2 is YYEEEE in the germline V gene. V was shortened by 5 bases and J by 3 bases, with 14 bases between the two germline ends. This CDR3 is 14 amino acids long. Remarks on this clone: No antigen is known for it.

V and J are TRBV5-6 and TRBJ1-2; tentatively, D is TRBD1 (6 bases). This receptor was obtained from a human donor who received a combined kidney and bone marrow transplant. The sample here was Tregs from blood, taken before the transplant. Here the CDR3 DNA reads TGTGCCAGCAGTCGGGACATAAGCTACTATGGCTACACCTTC. Its protein is CASSRDISYYGYTF.